This T cell receptor (beta chain) is from a study of blood T cell repertoires in COVID-19. Across the whole study: T cells, B-cell-depleted T cells, or PBMCs supplied cDNA or gDNA.

Per the authors' pipeline: Reference gene primer amplification gave estimated nucleated cell counts. The table came from immunoSEQ multiplex PCR; TCRdb's copy has only in-frame clones and leaves some out. That table supplies the V and J calls and clone size; D and trimming were determined from the DNA. The table shows fewer than 250,000 clones, with 84% occurring only once. Trimming stripped 0 bases from V and 5 bases from J, with 8 bases between. Germline lookup yields CDR1 SGDLS and CDR2 YYNGEE. This CDR3 contains 13 residues. The sequence came from a woman in her 30s who had been exposed to COVID-19. The rearrangement links TRBV9 to TRBJ1-1, with a tentative D call TRBD1 (5 bases). The sample was PBMCs or T cells enriched from blood (not recorded which). The CDR3 reads CASSVEGWTEAFF. The CDR3 DNA reads TGTGCCAGCAGCGTAGAGGGGTGGACTGAAGCTTTCTTT.